This T cell receptor (beta chain) was recorded in a study of T cells in narcolepsy. The method was immunoSEQ multiplex PCR; TCRdb's version includes in-frame clones alone and lacks a portion of them. The table has about 34,000 clones, about three quarters seen once. Notes on the study in general: Blood of same and different patients, but not healthy controls, reportedly held recurring autoreactive clonotypes. Autoreactive HCRT-specific and TRIB2-specific clonotypes were marked in same-patient CSF-versus-blood CD4+ comparisons.

On this clone itself: Its antigen is not known.

There are 14 residues in the CDR3. V lost 0 bases and J lost 4, with 10 bases in between. Germline loops: CDR1 GTSNPN, CDR2 SVGIG (reference sequence). Input material: CD45RA- memory CD4+ T cells from PBMCs. The rearrangement joins TRBV30 to TRBJ2-1; possible D gene TRBD2, 5 bases. The sequence came from a human donor with narcolepsy. The CDR3 here is CAWSVRGPYNEQFF. In nucleotides, the CDR3 is TGTGCCTGGAGTGTACGCGGGCCGTACAATGAGCAGTTCTTC.